Listed here are 30 T cell receptor beta chains from one sample, sequenced in a study of blood T cell repertoires in COVID-19. TCRdb keeps only in-frame clones here, not all; method: immunoSEQ multiplex PCR. Of about 200,000 clones listed, roughly 90% are singletons. The sample taken for sequencing was peripheral blood. Every receptor here comes from a woman in her 70s with acute or convalescent COVID-19.

The V call is TRBV29-1, the J call TRBJ2-6; D is perhaps TRBD2 (5 bases). This CDR3 region has 13 residues. Deletions cut 4 bases from V and 2 bases from J, with 6 bases between. Per the germline V gene, CDR1 is SQVTM and CDR2 is ANQGSEA. The CDR3 region has the DNA TGCAGCGTTGTGCGGGCTGGGGCCAACGTCCTGACTTTC. Residues: CSVVRAGANVLTF.

This chain uses TRBV10-3 with TRBJ2-7; possibly TRBD2 for D (5 bases). The germline V gene encodes CDR1 ENHRY and CDR2 SYGVKD. The V end lost 7 bases, the J end lost 2 bases, and 15 bases lay between the germline ends. This CDR3 has 14 residues. DNA for the CDR3: TGTGCCATCAACCGGGGTTTCCCGACCTACGAGCAGTACTTC. Translated: CAINRGFPTYEQYF.

The chain carries TRBV18 and TRBJ1-3; D is perhaps TRBD1 (6 bases). V lost 3 bases to trimming and J lost 3 bases, with 9 bases between them. Germline CDR1 KGHSH, CDR2 LQKENI. This CDR3 has 14 amino acids. The CDR3 reads CASSPQGRGNTIYF. Written as DNA, the CDR3 is TGTGCCAGCTCACCGCAGGGGCGTGGAAACACCATATATTTT.

CDR3 in DNA: TGTGCCAGCCTTCCGACTAGCGGAAACAATGAGCAGTTCTTC. As protein: CASLPTSGNNEQFF. The rearrangement links TRBV6-6 to TRBJ2-1, with 9 nucleotides matching TRBD2. Per germline, CDR1 MNHNY and CDR2 SVGAGI (reference sequence). CDR3 length: 14 residues. Unmatched junction bases numbered 7, after V lost 8 bases and J lost 5 bases.

The V and J genes are TRBV27 and TRBJ2-7; D is perhaps TRBD2 (6 bases). The CDR3 spans 17 residues. V was trimmed by 0 bases and J by 2 bases, leaving 17 bases between them. The V gene's germline CDR1 is MNHEY and CDR2 SMNVEV (reference sequence). Written as DNA, the CDR3 is TGTGCCAGCAGTTTATCCTTAGGAGGGGCGCAGACCTACGAGCAGTACTTC. It specifies CASSLSLGGAQTYEQYF.

The rearrangement uses TRBV7-6 and TRBJ2-1; 12 bases are shared with TRBD1. CDR1 and CDR2 (germline): SGHVS, FNYEAQ. Trimming at V came to 0 bases and at J to 8 bases, leaving 11 bases not matched to a gene. The CDR3 is 18 amino acids. CDR3 protein: CASSLAGTGGRYLDEQFF. The CDR3 DNA reads TGTGCCAGCAGCTTAGCGGGGACAGGGGGCCGATATCTGGATGAGCAGTTCTTC.

The V and J genes are TRBV12-3 or TRBV12-4 and TRBJ2-3; D not certain. The V end was cut by 6 bases, the J end by 8 bases, with 9 bases between. This CDR3 has 11 residues. The CDR3 here is CASRRRGTQYF. The CDR3 bases are TGTGCCAGCAGGCGCCGCGGTACGCAGTATTTT.

This chain links TRBV28 with TRBJ1-1; a weak D match, TRBD1 (5 bases). Germline CDR1 is MDHEN and CDR2 is SYDVKM. The CDR3 has 14 residues. The germline V and J ends were trimmed by 3 bases and 4 bases, with 12 bases remaining between them. The CDR3 DNA reads TGTGCCAGCAGTTTTTCACAGGTTATCACTGAAGCTTTCTTT. As protein: CASSFSQVITEAFF.

The chain has TRBV28 and TRBJ2-6, with a tentative D call TRBD1 (6 bases). Germline V gene sequence: CDR1 MDHEN, CDR2 SYDVKM. The CDR3 has 15 residues. The V end lost 10 bases, the J end lost 2 bases, and 15 bases lay between the germline ends. The CDR3 nucleotides are TGTGCCATCAAAGGGGGTTTCGCTGGGGCCAACGTCCTGACTTTC. Its translation: CAIKGGFAGANVLTF.

The chain has TRBV27 and TRBJ2-7; TRBD1 aligns across 7 bases. The CDR3 runs 12 residues. CDR1 and CDR2 from the germline V gene are MNHEY and SMNVEV (reference sequence). V trimming: 5 bases; J trimming: 7 bases; junction bases outside the gene matches: 5. CDR3 sequence reads: CASSTTGREQYF. DNA for the CDR3: TGTGCCAGCAGTACGACAGGGCGAGAGCAGTACTTC.

V and J are TRBV2 and TRBJ1-5, with D possibly TRBD1 on 6 matching bases. Per the germline V gene, CDR1 is SNHLY and CDR2 is FYNNEI. V lost 5 bases and J 5 bases, leaving 13 bases between the germline ends. The CDR3 is 14 residues long. Written as DNA, the CDR3 is TGTGCCAGCAGTTTAGACAGGTTTTATCAGCCCCAGCATTTT. Translation gives CASSLDRFYQPQHF.

The chain links TRBV5-6 to TRBJ2-1; D perhaps matches TRBD2 (6 bases). Germline values: CDR1 SGHDT, CDR2 YYEEEE. The CDR3 spans 15 residues. The V end lost 1 base, the J end lost 6 bases, and 14 bases lay between the germline ends. CDR3 region: CASSLWYGRGNEQFF. As DNA, the CDR3 is TGTGCCAGCAGCTTGTGGTACGGGAGAGGCAATGAGCAGTTCTTC.

This sequence joins TRBV7-9 and TRBJ2-1, with TRBD2 matching over 9 bases. Germline CDR1 is SEHNR and CDR2 is FQNEAQ (reference sequence). V gave up 5 bases and J gave up 4 bases; unmatched junction bases: 12. There are 17 residues in the CDR3. The CDR3 is CASSPRPDSGGYNEQFF. CDR3 nucleotide sequence: TGTGCCAGCAGCCCACGCCCCGATAGCGGGGGTTACAATGAGCAGTTCTTC.

This sequence joins TRBV6-5 and TRBJ1-1, with a possible D match to TRBD1 (6 bases). Germline V lookup: CDR1 MNHEY, CDR2 SVGAGI. The CDR3 spans 13 residues. Trimming stripped 7 bases from V and 3 bases from J, with 12 bases between. CDR3 nucleotide sequence: TGTGCCAGCAAAAGGGGGAGGGACACTGAAGCTTTCTTT. This encodes CASKRGRDTEAFF.

This clone came up a few times. The rearrangement links TRBV29-1 to TRBJ1-2; TRBD1 matches 9 bases. CDR3 size: 13 residues. V was clipped by 6 bases and J by 5 bases; unmatched bases: 7. Germline CDR1 is SQVTM and CDR2 is ANQGSEA. The CDR3, as DNA: TGCAGCGTAGGCCGGGACAGGGATTATGGCTACACCTTC. As protein: CSVGRDRDYGYTF.

The J gene is TRBJ1-1, the V gene TRBV12-3 or TRBV12-4, with D perhaps matching TRBD1 (6 bases). This CDR3 is 13 amino acids long. The germline V and J ends were trimmed by 2 bases and 4 bases, with 8 bases remaining between them. Here the CDR3 reads CASSLRQVTEAFF. The CDR3 nucleotides are TGTGCCAGCAGTTTACGACAGGTCACTGAAGCTTTCTTT.

The chain combines TRBV7-9 with TRBJ1-6, with 9 positions matching TRBD1. Germline trimming cut 3 bases from V and 10 bases from J; bases unmatched to any gene: 7. Germline V lookup: CDR1 SEHNR, CDR2 FQNEAQ (reference sequence). The CDR3 loop spans 15 amino acids. CDR3 protein: CASSFTGGALSPLHF. CDR3 DNA: TGTGCCAGCAGCTTTACAGGGGGCGCCTTATCACCCCTCCACTTT.

This clone has a single count. The gene calls are TRBV5-4 and TRBJ2-1; 8 positions match TRBD2. Germline values: CDR1 SGHNT, CDR2 YYREEE (reference sequence). There are 16 residues in the CDR3. V lost 2 bases to trimming and J lost 2 bases; unmatched junction nucleotides: 6. CDR3 protein: CASSFAAGATYNEQFF. Here the CDR3 DNA reads TGTGCCAGCAGCTTCGCAGCGGGAGCCACCTACAATGAGCAGTTCTTC.

The chain couples TRBV3-1 (or the pseudogene TRBV3-2) to TRBJ1-1; D is possibly TRBD1 (6 bases). The CDR3 covers 15 residues. V was trimmed by 3 bases and J by 0 bases, leaving 11 bases between them. CDR1 and CDR2 (germline): LGHDT, YNNKEL (reference sequence). The CDR3 DNA reads TGTGCCAGCAGCCACTCCGGGACAATGAACACTGAAGCTTTCTTT. It codes for CASSHSGTMNTEAFF.

The chain uses TRBV6-5 and TRBJ1-2, with D maybe TRBD1 (5 bases). This CDR3 is 16 amino acids long. Germline V gene lookup returns CDR1 MNHEY and CDR2 SVGAGI. V was shortened by 0 bases and J by 7 bases, with 18 bases between the two germline ends. CDR3 loop: CASSYSNFGGRLGYTF. The CDR3 nucleotides read TGTGCCAGCAGTTACTCCAATTTCGGGGGACGGCTTGGCTACACCTTC.

The chain combines TRBV11-3 with TRBJ2-3; D possibly corresponds to TRBD2 (5 bases). The V end was cut by 5 bases, the J end by 0 bases, with 9 bases between. This CDR3 spans 14 amino acids. Germline V gene sequence: CDR1 SGHNT, CDR2 YENEEA. The CDR3 spells CASSNGLSTDTQYF. The CDR3 DNA reads TGTGCCAGCAGCAATGGACTGAGCACAGATACGCAGTATTTT.

The chain uses TRBV15 and TRBJ2-1; 10 nucleotides agree with TRBD1. CDR1 is LNHNV, CDR2 YYDKDF, per germline (reference sequence). The J segment lost 7 bases and the V segment lost 6 bases, leaving 6 bases of the junction unmatched. CDR3 length: 14 amino acids. The CDR3 loop is CATRRTGGLNEQFF. The CDR3 DNA sequence: TGTGCCACCAGACGGACAGGGGGATTAAATGAGCAGTTCTTC.

The genes are TRBV25-1 and TRBJ1-1; the D is unclear. The V gene lost 7 bases and the J gene lost 3 bases, with 6 bases spanning the gap. The CDR3 runs 11 residues. CDR1 and CDR2 (germline): MGHDK, SYGVNS. The CDR3 DNA reads TGTGCCAGCACTCGGGACACTGAAGCTTTCTTT. This codes for CASTRDTEAFF.

The gene calls are TRBV18 and TRBJ1-5; unclear D gene. The germline V and J ends were trimmed by 1 base and 0 bases, with 13 bases remaining between them. Germline V lookup: CDR1 KGHSH, CDR2 LQKENI. This CDR3 has 17 residues. The chain's CDR3 is CASSPLAGGYSNQPQHF. The CDR3, as DNA: TGTGCCAGCTCACCACTAGCGGGAGGCTATAGCAATCAGCCCCAGCATTTT.

Regarding this clone: A read error may account for a junction end that differs from germline. This chain uses TRBV5-1 with TRBJ2-5; 8 bases map to TRBD2. Germline V gives CDR1 SGHRS, CDR2 YFSETQ. The CDR3 is 16 amino acids. CDR3 in amino acids: CARSLGRRGAQETQYF. In nucleotides, the CDR3 is TGCGCCCGCAGCTTGGGGCGGCGGGGGGCCCAAGAGACCCAGTACTTC. The full variable domain, its missing parts supplied by reference TRBV5-1 and TRBJ2-5, is KAGVTQTPRYLIKTRGQQVTLSCSPISGHRSVSWYQQTPGQGLQFLFEYFSETQRNKGNFPGRFSGRQFSNSRSEMNVSTLELGDSALYLCARSLGRRGAQETQYFGPGTRLLVL.

This clone has a handful of counts. This chain links TRBV2 with TRBJ1-2; the match to TRBD1 covers 7 bases. The CDR3 contains 13 residues. With 3 bases clipped from V and 9 bases from J, the junction kept 7 bases outside the gene matches. Germline V lookup: CDR1 SNHLY, CDR2 FYNNEI. The CDR3, as DNA: TGTGCCAGCAGTGAGGGACAGCGGGGGAGCTACACCTTC. It specifies CASSEGQRGSYTF.

The gene calls are TRBV21-1 and TRBJ2-2; no DNA check was done on the table's D call, TRBD1. TRBV21-1 is an annotated pseudogene. CDR3 length equals 16 residues. Here the CDR3 reads CASSNPGGSGTGELFF. DNA for the CDR3: TGTGCCAGCAGCAACCCAGGGGGGTCGGGCACCGGGGAGCTGTTTTTT.

This clone was detected only a few times. The chain couples TRBV19 to TRBJ2-1; 11 positions match TRBD1. The V and J ends lost 3 bases and 6 bases, in that order; junction bases with no gene match: 10. The CDR3 spans 17 residues. Germline CDR1 reads LNHDA; CDR2 reads SQIVND (reference sequence). Written as DNA, the CDR3 is TGTGCCAGTAGTATGGTGAGGACAGGGGGCATTGGCAATGAGCAGTTCTTC. Its protein is CASSMVRTGGIGNEQFF.

The chain combines TRBV5-6 with TRBJ1-2; tentatively, D is TRBD1 (5 bases). This CDR3 has 13 amino acids. V lost 4 bases and J lost 7, with 14 bases in between. Germline loops: CDR1 SGHDT, CDR2 YYEEEE. This chain's CDR3 is CASSRQGERGYTF. The CDR3 DNA follows: TGTGCCAGCAGCCGGCAAGGGGAACGTGGCTACACCTTC.

Turning to this clone: The junction and the germline gene differ at one end; a read error may be behind it. The chain combines TRBV19 with TRBJ1-4, with D tentatively TRBD1 (6 bases). CDR1 and CDR2 from the germline V gene are LNHDA and SQIVND (reference sequence). This CDR3 contains 15 residues. The CDR3, as DNA: TGTGCCAGTAGTCATTGGACAGAATCTAATGGAAAACTGTTTTTT. This encodes CASSHWTESNGKLFF.